The present TCR beta chain was sequenced within a study of Graves' ophthalmopathy and Graves' hyperthyroidism. CDR1 KGHDR and CDR2 SFDVKD come from the germline V gene. The CDR3 has 13 amino acids. Trimming removed 4 bases from V and 3 bases from J, with 9 bases in between. Excluded: other autoimmune disease, uncontrolled infection, pregnancy or lactation. The diagnostic workup employed clinical symptoms, serum thyroxine, TRAb, thyroid ultrasound and orbital computed tomography. Amplification targeted the TCR beta CDR3 regions, with RNA transcripts as the source material. The workflow started with a first-round RT-PCR run with HTBI primers and then moved on to a second-round multiplex PCR. Each CDR3 protein is one row after TCRdb ran MiXCR on the multiplex PCR reads. The table includes over 650,000 distinct CDR3 sequences, about two fifths detected once.

The TCR originated in an adult man with Graves' ophthalmopathy. Sequencing was carried out using peripheral blood. This chain links TRBV24-1 with TRBJ2-7; the D gene is possibly TRBD2 (5 bases). The CDR3 DNA reads as TGTGCCACCAGTGAAGCGGATAACTACGAGCAGTACTTC. Translated, it gives CATSEADNYEQYF.